The text below deals with one T cell receptor beta chain. Its antigen is not identified. Amplification targeted TCR beta CDR3 regions from RNA transcripts. An initial round of RT-PCR targeting the TCR CDR3 relied on the HTBI primer set. In TCRdb, the multiplex PCR reads were re-called with MiXCR into one record per CDR3 protein. The sample shows 35,000 to 45,000 distinct CDR3 sequences, approximately 52% of them seen only once. This entry is derived from a study of T cells in Graves' hyperthyroidism and ophthalmopathy. Per germline, CDR1 SQVTM and CDR2 ANQGSEA. The CDR3 consists of 12 residues. V lost 5 bases to trimming and J lost 10 bases; unmatched junction nucleotides: 7. Study findings and constraints: Ophthalmopathy was distinguished from stable hyperthyroidism by 13 V-J signatures. Also found in blood were most expanded thyroid clonotypes above 0.001.

Uncontrolled infection, other autoimmune disease, pregnancy and lactation each barred patients from inclusion. This chain links TRBV29-1 with TRBJ2-2; TRBD1 aligns across 7 bases. Sequencing used blood. The sequence was collected from a man aged 40-55 years with Graves' ophthalmopathy. CDR3 loop: CSVTTGNKELFF. CDR3 sequence (DNA): TGCAGCGTTACGACAGGGAATAAGGAGCTGTTTTTT.